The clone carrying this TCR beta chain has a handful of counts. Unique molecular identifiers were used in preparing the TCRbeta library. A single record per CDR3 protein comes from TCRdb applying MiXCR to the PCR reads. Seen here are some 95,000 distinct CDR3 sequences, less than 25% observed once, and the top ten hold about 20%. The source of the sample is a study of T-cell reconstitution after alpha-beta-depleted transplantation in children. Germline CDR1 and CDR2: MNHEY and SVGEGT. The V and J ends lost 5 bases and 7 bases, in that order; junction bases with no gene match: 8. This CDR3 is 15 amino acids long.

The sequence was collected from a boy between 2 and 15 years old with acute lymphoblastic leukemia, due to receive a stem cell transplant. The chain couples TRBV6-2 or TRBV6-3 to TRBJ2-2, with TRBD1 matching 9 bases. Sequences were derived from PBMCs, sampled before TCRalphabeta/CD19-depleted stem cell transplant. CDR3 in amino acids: CASSLQGAEVGELFF. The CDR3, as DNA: TGTGCCAGCAGTCTACAGGGGGCTGAAGTCGGGGAGCTGTTTTTT.